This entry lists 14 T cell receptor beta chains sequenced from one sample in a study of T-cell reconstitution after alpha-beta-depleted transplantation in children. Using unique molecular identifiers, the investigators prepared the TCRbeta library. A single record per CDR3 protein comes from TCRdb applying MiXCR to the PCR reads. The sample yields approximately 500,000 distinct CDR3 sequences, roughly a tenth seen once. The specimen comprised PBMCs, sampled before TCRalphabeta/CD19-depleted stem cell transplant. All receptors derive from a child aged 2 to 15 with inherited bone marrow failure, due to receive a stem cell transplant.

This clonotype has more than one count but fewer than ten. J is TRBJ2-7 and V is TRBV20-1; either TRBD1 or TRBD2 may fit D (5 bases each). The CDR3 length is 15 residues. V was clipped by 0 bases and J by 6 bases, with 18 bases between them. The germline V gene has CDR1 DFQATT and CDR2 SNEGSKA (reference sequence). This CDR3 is CSARDPGPVLREQYF. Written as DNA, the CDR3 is TGCAGTGCTAGAGATCCGGGACCCGTTCTTCGCGAGCAGTACTTC.

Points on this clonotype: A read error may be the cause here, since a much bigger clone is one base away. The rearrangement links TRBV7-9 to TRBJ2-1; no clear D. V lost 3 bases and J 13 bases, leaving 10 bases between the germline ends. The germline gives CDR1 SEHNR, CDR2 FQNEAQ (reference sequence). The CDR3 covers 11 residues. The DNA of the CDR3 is TGTGCCAGCAGCTTTTTGGCTTCCCAGTTCTTC. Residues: CASSFLASQFF.

CDR3 in amino acids: CASSLGGAFETQYF. Here the CDR3 DNA reads TGTGCCAGCAGCTTGGGGGGGGCTTTTGAGACCCAGTACTTC. The rearrangement uses TRBV5-6 and TRBJ2-5, with D possibly being TRBD1 or TRBD2 (6 bases each). Germline CDR1 SGHDT, CDR2 YYEEEE. Between the trimmed V and J ends, which lost 0 bases and 5 bases, there was a span of 11 bases. The CDR3 totals 14 residues.

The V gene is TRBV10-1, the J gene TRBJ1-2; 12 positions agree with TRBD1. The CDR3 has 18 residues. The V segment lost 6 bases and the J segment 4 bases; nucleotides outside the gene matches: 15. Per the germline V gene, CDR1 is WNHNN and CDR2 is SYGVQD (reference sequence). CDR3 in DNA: TGCGCCAGCAGGGACCGAGGGGGACAGGGGGCGATTGTCTATGGCTACACCTTC. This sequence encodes CASRDRGGQGAIVYGYTF.

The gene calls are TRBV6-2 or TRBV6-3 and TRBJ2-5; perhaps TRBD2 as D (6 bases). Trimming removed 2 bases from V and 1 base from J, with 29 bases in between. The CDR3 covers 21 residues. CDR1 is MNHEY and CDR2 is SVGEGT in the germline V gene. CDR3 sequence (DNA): TGTGCCAGCAGTTACGGCCCTGGGGTGGGGCAGGGAGGTCGAAGCCAAGAGACCCAGTACTTC. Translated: CASSYGPGVGQGGRSQETQYF.

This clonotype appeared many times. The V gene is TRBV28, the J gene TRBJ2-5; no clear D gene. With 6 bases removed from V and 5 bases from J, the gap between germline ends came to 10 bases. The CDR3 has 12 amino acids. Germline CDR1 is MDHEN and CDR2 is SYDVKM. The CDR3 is CASSNTAETQYF. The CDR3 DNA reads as TGTGCCAGCAGCAATACAGCGGAGACCCAGTACTTC.

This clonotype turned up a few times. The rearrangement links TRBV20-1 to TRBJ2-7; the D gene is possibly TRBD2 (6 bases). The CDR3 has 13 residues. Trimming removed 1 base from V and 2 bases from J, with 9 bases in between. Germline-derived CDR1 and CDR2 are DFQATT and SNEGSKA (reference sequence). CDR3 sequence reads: CSARGASAYEQYF. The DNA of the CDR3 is TGCAGTGCTAGAGGGGCTAGCGCCTACGAGCAGTACTTC.

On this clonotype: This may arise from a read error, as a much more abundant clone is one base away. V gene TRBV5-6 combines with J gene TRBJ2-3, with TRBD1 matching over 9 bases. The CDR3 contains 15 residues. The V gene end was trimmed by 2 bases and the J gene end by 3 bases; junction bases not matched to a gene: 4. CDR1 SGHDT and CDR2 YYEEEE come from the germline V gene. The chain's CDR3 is CASSFGDRVTDTQYF. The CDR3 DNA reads TGTGCCAGCAGCTTTGGGGACAGGGTGACAGATACGCAGTATTTT.

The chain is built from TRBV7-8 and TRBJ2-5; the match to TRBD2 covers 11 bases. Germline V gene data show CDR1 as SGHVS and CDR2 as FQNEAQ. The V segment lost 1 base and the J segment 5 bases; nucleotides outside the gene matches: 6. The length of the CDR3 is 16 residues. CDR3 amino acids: CASSLVSGRAGETQYF. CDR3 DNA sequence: TGTGCCAGCAGCTTAGTTAGCGGGAGGGCCGGGGAGACCCAGTACTTC.

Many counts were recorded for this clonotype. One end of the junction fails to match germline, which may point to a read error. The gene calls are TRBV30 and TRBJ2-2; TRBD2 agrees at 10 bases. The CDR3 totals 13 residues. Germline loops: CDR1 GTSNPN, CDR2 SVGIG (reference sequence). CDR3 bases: TGTGCCGGGGGACTAGCGAATACCGGGGAGCTGTTTTTT. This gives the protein CAGGLANTGELFF.

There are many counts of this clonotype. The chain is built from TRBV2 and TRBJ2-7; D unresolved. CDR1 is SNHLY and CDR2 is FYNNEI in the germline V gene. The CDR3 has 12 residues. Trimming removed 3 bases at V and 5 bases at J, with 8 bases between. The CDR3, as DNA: TGTGCCAGCAGTGAGCCTTACGACGAGCAGTACTTC. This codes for CASSEPYDEQYF. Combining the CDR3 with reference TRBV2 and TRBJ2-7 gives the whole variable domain EPEVTQTPSHQVTQMGQEVILRCVPISNHLYFYWYRQILGQKVEFLVSFYNNEISEKSEIFDDQFSVERPDGSNFTLKIRSTKLEDSAMYFCASSEPYDEQYFGPGTRLTVT.

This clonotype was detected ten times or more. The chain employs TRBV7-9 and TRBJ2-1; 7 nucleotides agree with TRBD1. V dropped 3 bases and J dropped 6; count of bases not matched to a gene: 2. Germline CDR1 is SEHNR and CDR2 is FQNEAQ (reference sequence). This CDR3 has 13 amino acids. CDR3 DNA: TGTGCCAGCAGCTTGGGACAGAGCAATGAGCAGTTCTTC. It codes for CASSLGQSNEQFF.

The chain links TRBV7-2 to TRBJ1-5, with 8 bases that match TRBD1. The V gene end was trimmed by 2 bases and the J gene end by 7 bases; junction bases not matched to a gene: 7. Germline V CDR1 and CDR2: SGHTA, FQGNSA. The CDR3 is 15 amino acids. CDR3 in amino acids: CASSLLGTGGQPQHF. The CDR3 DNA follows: TGTGCCAGCAGCTTACTAGGGACAGGCGGGCAGCCCCAGCATTTT.

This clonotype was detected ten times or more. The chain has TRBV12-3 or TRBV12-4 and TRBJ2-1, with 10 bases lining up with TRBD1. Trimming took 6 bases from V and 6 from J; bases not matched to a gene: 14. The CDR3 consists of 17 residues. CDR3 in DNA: TGTGCCAGCAGCCCGGGCGTGGGACAGGGGTGGTTCAATGAGCAGTTCTTC. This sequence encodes CASSPGVGQGWFNEQFF.